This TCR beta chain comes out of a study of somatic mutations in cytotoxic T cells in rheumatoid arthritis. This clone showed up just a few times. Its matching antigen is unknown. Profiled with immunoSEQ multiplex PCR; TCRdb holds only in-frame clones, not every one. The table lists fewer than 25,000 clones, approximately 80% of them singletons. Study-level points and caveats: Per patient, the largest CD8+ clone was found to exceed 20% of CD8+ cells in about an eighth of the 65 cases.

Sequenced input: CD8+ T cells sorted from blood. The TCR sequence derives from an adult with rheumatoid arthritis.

As DNA, the CDR3 is TGTGCCAGCAGTGGACTAGCGGGAGCCAATGAGCAGTTCTTC. Its protein product is CASSGLAGANEQFF. V and J are TRBV7-9 and TRBJ2-1, with 13 bases fitting TRBD2. V lost 6 bases to trimming and J lost 6 bases; unmatched junction nucleotides: 2. Germline V gene lookup returns CDR1 SEHNR and CDR2 FQNEAQ (reference sequence). The CDR3 has 14 residues.